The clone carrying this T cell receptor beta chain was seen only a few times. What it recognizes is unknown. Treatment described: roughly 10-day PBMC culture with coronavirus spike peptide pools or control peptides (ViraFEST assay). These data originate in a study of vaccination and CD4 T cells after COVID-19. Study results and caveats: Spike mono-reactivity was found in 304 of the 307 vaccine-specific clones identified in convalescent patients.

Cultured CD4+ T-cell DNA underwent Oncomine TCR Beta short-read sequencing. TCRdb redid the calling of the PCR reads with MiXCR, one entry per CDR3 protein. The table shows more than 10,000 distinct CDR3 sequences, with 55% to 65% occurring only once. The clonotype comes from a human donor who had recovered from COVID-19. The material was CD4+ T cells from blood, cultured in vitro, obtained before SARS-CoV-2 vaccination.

CDR3 amino acids: CSARANGRLLGYTF. As DNA, the CDR3 is TGCAGTGCTAGAGCGAACGGGCGGCTATTGGGCTACACCTTC. This chain connects TRBV20-1 to TRBJ1-2; no definite D call. The length of the CDR3 is 14 residues. Germline V gene data show CDR1 as DFQATT and CDR2 as SNEGSKA (reference sequence). V was pared by 1 base and J by 8 bases, with 17 bases between.